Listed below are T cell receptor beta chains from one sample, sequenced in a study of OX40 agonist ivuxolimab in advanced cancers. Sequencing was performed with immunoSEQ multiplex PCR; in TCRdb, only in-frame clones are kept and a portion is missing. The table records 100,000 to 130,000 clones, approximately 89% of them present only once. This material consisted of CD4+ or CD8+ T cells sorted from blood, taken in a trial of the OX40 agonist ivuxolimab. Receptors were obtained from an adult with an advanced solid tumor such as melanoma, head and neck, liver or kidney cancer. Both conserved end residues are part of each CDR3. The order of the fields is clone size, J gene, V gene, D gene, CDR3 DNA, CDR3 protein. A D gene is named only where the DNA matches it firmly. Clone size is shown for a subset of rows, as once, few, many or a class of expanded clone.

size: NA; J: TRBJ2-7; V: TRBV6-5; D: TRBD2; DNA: TGTGCCAGCAGGGAGGGGCTAGCGGGCAGCTACGAGCAGTACTTC; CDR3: CASREGLAGSYEQYF
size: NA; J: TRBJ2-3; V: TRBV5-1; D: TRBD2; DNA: TGCGCCAGCAGGACGGGGGCGGGAGGGCGAGATACGCAGTATTTT; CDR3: CASRTGAGGRDTQYF
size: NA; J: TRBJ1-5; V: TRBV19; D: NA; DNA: TGTGCCAGTACCCCACCCACAGGACAGATTTATCAGCCCCAGCATTTT; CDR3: CASTPPTGQIYQPQHF
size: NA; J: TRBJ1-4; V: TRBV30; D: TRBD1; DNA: TGTGCCTGGAGTACTCCAGGGGGCGAAAAACTGTTTTTT; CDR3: CAWSTPGGEKLFF
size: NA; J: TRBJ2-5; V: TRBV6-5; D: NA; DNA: TGTGCCAGCAGTTACTCGTCTCCGCCAGGGGCAGAGACCCAGTACTTC; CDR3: CASSYSSPPGAETQYF
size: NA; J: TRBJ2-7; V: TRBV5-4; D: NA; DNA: TGTGCCAGCAGCCGATTATACGAGCAGTACTTC; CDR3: CASSRLYEQYF
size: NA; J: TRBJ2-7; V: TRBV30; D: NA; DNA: TGTGCCTGGAGTGGATCCGGTAGTACTCACGAGCAGTACTTC; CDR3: CAWSGSGSTHEQYF
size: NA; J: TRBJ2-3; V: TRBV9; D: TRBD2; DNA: TGTGCCAGCAGCGTAGAAGCGGGAGGTAGCACAGATACGCAGTATTTT; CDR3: CASSVEAGGSTDTQYF
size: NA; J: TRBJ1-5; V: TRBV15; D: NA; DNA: TGTGCCACCAGCAGGGGGGGAGGCCAGCCCCAGCATTTT; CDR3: CATSRGGGQPQHF
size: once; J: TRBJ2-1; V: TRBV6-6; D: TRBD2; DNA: TGTGCCAGCACCAACAGCGGGAGGGCCACTGATGAGCAGTTCTTC; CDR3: CASTNSGRATDEQFF
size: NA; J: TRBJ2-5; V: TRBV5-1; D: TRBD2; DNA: TGCGCCAGCAGCTTCAGGGCTAGCGGGGAAGAGACCCAGTACTTC; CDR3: CASSFRASGEETQYF
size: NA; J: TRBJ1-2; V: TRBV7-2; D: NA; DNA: TGTGCCAGCAGCTTAATCGGAGCGGGGGCGGGTGGCTACACCTTC; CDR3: CASSLIGAGAGGYTF
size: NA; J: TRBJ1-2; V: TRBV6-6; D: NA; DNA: TGTGCCAGCAGTTACGAAGCAGCGTATGGCTACACCTTC; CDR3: CASSYEAAYGYTF
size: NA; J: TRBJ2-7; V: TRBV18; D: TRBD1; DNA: TGTGCCAGCTCACTCCTTGGACAGGGAGACAACGAGCAGTACTTC; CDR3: CASSLLGQGDNEQYF
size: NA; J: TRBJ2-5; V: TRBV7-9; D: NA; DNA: TGTGCCAGCAGCTCAGGGGGAGGGGGACTTATCAGCTTAGAGACCCAGTACTTC; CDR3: CASSSGGGGLISLETQYF
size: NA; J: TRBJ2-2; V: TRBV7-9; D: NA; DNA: TGTGCCAGCAGCCCAGGTTTGGGGGCGGCCGGGGAGCTGTTTTTT; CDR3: CASSPGLGAAGELFF
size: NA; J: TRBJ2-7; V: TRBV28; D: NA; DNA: TGTGCCAGCAGGGGTGGGGACTTCTCCTACGAGCAGTACTTC; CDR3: CASRGGDFSYEQYF
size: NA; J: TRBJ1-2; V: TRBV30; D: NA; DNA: TGTGCCTGGTTGGGCAGGGGAAACTATGGCTACACCTTC; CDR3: CAWLGRGNYGYTF
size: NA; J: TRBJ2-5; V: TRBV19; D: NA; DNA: TGTGCCAGTAGTATTGGAGCAGTCCAAGAGACCCAGTACTTC; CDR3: CASSIGAVQETQYF
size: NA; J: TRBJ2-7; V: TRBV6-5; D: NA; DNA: TGTGCCAGCTCGGGTGAGCACTACGAGCAGTACTTC; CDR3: CASSGEHYEQYF
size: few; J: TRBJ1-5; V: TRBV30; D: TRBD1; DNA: TGTGCCTGGAGTGGGGGTGCCGGGACAGGGGGCGCGGTGGGCAATCAGCCCCAGCATTTT; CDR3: CAWSGGAGTGGAVGNQPQHF
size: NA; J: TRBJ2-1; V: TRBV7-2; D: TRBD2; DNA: TGTGCCAGCAGCACTGGACTAGCAGCCAATGAGCAGTTCTTC; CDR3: CASSTGLAANEQFF
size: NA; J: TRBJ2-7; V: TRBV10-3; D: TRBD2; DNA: TGTGCCATCAGTAGTGGACTAGCGAAATCCTACGAGCAGTACTTC; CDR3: CAISSGLAKSYEQYF
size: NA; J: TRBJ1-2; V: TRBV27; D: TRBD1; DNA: TGTGCCAGCAGTTCCCGTTTGACAGGGGAGTATGGCTACACCTTC; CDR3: CASSSRLTGEYGYTF
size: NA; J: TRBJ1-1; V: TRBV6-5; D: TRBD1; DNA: TGTGCCAGCCTAAAACAGGGGGGGGAAGCTTTCTTT; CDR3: CASLKQGGEAFF
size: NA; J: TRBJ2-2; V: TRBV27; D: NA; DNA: TGTGCCAGCAGTCCCCTAGTCGGGGAGCTGTTTTTT; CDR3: CASSPLVGELFF
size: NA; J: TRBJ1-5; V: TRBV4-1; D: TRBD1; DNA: TGCGCCAGCAGCCAAGACGGACAGGGGCGAATGTGGCAGCCCCAGCATTTT; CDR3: CASSQDGQGRMWQPQHF
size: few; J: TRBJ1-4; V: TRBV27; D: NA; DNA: TGTGCCAGCAGTTGGGGCGGGGGGCGCACTAATGAAAAACTGTTTTTT; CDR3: CASSWGGGRTNEKLFF
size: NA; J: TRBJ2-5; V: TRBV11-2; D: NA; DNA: TGTGCCAGCAGCGCAGGTCAGGAGACCCAGTACTTC; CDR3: CASSAGQETQYF
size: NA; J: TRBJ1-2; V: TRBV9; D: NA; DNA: TGTGCCAGCAGCGTAGAATCTTGGAACTATGGCTACACCTTC; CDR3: CASSVESWNYGYTF
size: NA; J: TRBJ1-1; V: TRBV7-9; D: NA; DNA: TGTGCCAGCAGCCCACGGAGGGGGGCGAACACTGAAGCTTTCTTT; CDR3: CASSPRRGANTEAFF
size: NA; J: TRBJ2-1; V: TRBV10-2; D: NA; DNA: TGCGCCAGCAAGCCTGTAGCGGATGTCGACAATGAGCAGTTCTTC; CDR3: CASKPVADVDNEQFF
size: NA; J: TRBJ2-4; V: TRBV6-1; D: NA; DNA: TGTGCCAGCAGTGAAGCCGCCAGTTCCAAAAACATTCAGTACTTC; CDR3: CASSEAASSKNIQYF
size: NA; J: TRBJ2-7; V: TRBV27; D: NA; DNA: TGTGCCAGCAGGTCGGCAGGTACCTACGAGCAGTACTTC; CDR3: CASRSAGTYEQYF
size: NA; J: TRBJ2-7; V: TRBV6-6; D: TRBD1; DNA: TGTGCCAGCAGTAAGGGACAGGTCGGCGAGCAGTACTTC; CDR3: CASSKGQVGEQYF
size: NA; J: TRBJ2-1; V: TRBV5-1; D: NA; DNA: TGCGCCAGCAGACGACAGTCCGGCTCCTACAATGAGCAGTTCTTC; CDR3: CASRRQSGSYNEQFF
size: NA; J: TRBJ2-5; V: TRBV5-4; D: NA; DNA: TGTGCCAGCAGCTTGGCTTCAGCCATATCGAAAGAGACCCAGTACTTC; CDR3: CASSLASAISKETQYF
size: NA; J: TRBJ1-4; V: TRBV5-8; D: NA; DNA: TGTGCCAGCAGTTTTCAGAAATATGACTTCCACCCTTTT; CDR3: CASSFQKYDFHPF
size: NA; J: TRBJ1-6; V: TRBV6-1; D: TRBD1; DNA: TGTGCCAGCAGTGAACAGGGGGTAAATAATTCACCCCTCCACTTT; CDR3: CASSEQGVNNSPLHF